The source of this T cell receptor (beta chain) is a study of T cells after yellow fever vaccination. TCRdb passed the 5' RACE reads through MiXCR, listing each CDR3 protein once. The repertoire holds approximately 300,000 distinct CDR3 sequences, with approximately 12% as singletons. This sequence originates from a man younger than 30 who received the YFV17D yellow fever vaccine. The sequenced sample was CD4+ T cells sorted from PBMCs, obtained 45 days after the yellow fever booster vaccination.

The CDR3 DNA follows: TGTGCGGCGGGACAGGGGGCGCCTTACACCGGGGAGCTGTTTTTT. Amino acids: CAAGQGAPYTGELFF. The V gene is TRBV24-1, the J gene TRBJ2-2, with 12 bases identical to TRBD1. The CDR3 spans 15 residues. CDR1 is KGHDR and CDR2 is SFDVKD in the germline V gene.